A single sample gave rise to the 9 T cell receptor beta chains below, sequenced in a study of tumor-infiltrating lymphocytes in localized non-small cell lung cancer. The repertoire was sequenced with immunoSEQ multiplex PCR; TCRdb's copy has only in-frame clones and lacks some. The repertoire holds approximately 8,700 clones, approximately 82% seen once, with 6.9% in the top ten. Material for sequencing was uninvolved lung tissue not adjacent to the tumor. Receptors originate from a human donor with non-small cell lung cancer.

This clone has just a few counts. This chain connects TRBV7-2 to TRBJ1-1; D is unclear. Germline CDR1 is SGHTA and CDR2 is FQGNSA. Trimming removed 4 bases from V and 6 bases from J, with 18 bases in between. The CDR3 is made up of 15 amino acids. CDR3 region: CASSSAAHQNAEAFF. CDR3 sequence (DNA): TGTGCCAGCAGCTCCGCGGCCCATCAAAACGCTGAAGCTTTCTTT.

The genes are TRBV19 and TRBJ1-2, with D perhaps TRBD1 (5 bases). The CDR3 extends over 15 amino acids. The V gene's germline CDR1 is LNHDA and CDR2 SQIVND (reference sequence). V dropped 4 bases and J dropped 4 bases, with 16 bases sitting between them. The CDR3 region is CASSTGRAGTYGYTF. CDR3 coding DNA: TGTGCCAGTAGTACGGGACGGGCAGGAACCTATGGCTACACCTTC. The full variable domain, completed using reference TRBV19 and TRBJ1-2, is DGGITQSPKYLFRKEGQNVTLSCEQNLNHDAMYWYRQDPGQGLRLIYYSQIVNDFQKGDIAEGYSVSREKKESFPLTVTSAQKNPTAFYLCASSTGRAGTYGYTFGSGTRLTVV.

There are a few counts of this clone. The chain employs TRBV6-4 and TRBJ2-1, with 14 nucleotides matching TRBD2. The CDR3 has 16 residues. Germline V gene sequence: CDR1 MRHNA, CDR2 SNTAGT. With V trimmed by 0 bases and J by 6 bases, 1 base remained unmatched. CDR3 region: CASSDSGTSGSNEQFF. CDR3 in DNA: TGTGCCAGCAGTGACTCCGGGACTAGCGGGAGCAATGAGCAGTTCTTC.

The V gene is TRBV4-1, the J gene TRBJ2-7, with 11 positions matching TRBD2. Looked up from germline, CDR1 is MGHRA and CDR2 is YSYEKL. This CDR3 spans 14 amino acids. V gave up 1 base and J gave up 9 bases; unmatched junction bases: 5. This CDR3 is CASSQGPSGRLQYF. In DNA form, the CDR3 reads TGCGCCAGCAGCCAAGGGCCTAGCGGGAGGCTGCAGTACTTC.

V and J are TRBV27 and TRBJ2-7, with TRBD2 matching over 9 bases. Trimming removed 6 bases from V and 2 bases from J; junction bases left unmatched: 8. This CDR3 spans 15 amino acids. Germline V CDR1 and CDR2: MNHEY, SMNVEV (reference sequence). CDR3 residues: CASSSTSGLTYEQYF. Written as DNA, the CDR3 is TGTGCCAGCAGCTCCACTAGCGGGTTAACCTACGAGCAGTACTTC.

The chain is built from TRBV28 and TRBJ2-5; D may be TRBD1 (6 bases). This CDR3 is built from 15 residues. V lost 4 bases, J lost 4 bases, and 16 bases lay in between. Looked up from germline, CDR1 is MDHEN and CDR2 is SYDVKM. The chain's CDR3 is CASSSSQGLLETQYF. The DNA of the CDR3 is TGTGCCAGCAGTTCTTCACAGGGTTTGTTAGAGACCCAGTACTTC. Based on the CDR3 plus reference TRBV28 and TRBJ2-5, the full variable domain is DVKVTQSSRYLVKRTGEKVFLECVQDMDHENMFWYRQDPGLGLRLIYFSYDVKMKEKGDIPEGYSVSREKKERFSLILESASTNQTSMYLCASSSSQGLLETQYFGPGTRLLVL.

The rearrangement uses TRBV5-8 and TRBJ1-2; D may be TRBD1 (5 bases). Germline loops: CDR1 SGHTS, CDR2 YDEGEE. Trimming left V 4 bases short and J 4 bases short, with 14 bases between. The CDR3 runs to 14 residues. This chain's CDR3 is CASSRDSGAYGYTF. CDR3 coding DNA: TGTGCCAGCAGCAGGGACTCTGGAGCCTATGGCTACACCTTC.

The J gene is TRBJ2-5, the V gene TRBV4-2; 11 bases are shared with TRBD2. V trimming: 1 base; J trimming: 7 bases; junction bases outside the gene matches: 11. Germline V CDR1 and CDR2: LGHNA, YNFKEQ. The CDR3 runs 17 residues. CDR3 in amino acids: CASSQGFTSGSIGTQYF. CDR3 in DNA: TGTGCCAGCAGCCAAGGTTTTACTAGCGGGAGTATAGGGACCCAGTACTTC.

This chain links TRBV10-3 with TRBJ1-1; 8 bases match TRBD1. V lost 6 bases and J lost 0; bases outside the gene matches: 3. The CDR3 runs to 14 residues. CDR1 is ENHRY and CDR2 is SYGVKD in the germline V gene. The CDR3 loop reads CAISGQGLNTEAFF. The CDR3 DNA reads as TGTGCCATCAGCGGACAGGGTCTGAACACTGAAGCTTTCTTT.